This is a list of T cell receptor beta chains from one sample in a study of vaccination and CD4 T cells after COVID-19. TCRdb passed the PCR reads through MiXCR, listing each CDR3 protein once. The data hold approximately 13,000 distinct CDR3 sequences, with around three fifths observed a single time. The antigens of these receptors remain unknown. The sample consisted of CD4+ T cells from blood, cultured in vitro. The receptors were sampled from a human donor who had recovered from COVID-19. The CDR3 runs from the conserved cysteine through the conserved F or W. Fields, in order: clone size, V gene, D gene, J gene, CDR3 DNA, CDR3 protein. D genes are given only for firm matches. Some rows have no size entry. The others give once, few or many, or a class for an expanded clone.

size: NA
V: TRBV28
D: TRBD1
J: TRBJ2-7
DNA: TGTGCCAGCAGGGGGGACAGCTACGAGCAGTACTTC
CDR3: CASRGDSYEQYF

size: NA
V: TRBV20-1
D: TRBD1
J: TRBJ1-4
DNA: TGCAGTGCTAGACCGGGACAGGCAAATGAAAAACTGTTTTTT
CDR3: CSARPGQANEKLFF

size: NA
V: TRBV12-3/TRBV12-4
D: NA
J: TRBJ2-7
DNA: TGTGCCAGCAGTCCAACAGGCCGGGGCGAGCAGTACTTC
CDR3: CASSPTGRGEQYF

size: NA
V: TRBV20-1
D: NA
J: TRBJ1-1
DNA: TGCAGTGCTAGTGGGCTCCAGGGGAAGACTGAAGCTTTCTTT
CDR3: CSASGLQGKTEAFF

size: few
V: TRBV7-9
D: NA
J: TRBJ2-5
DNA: TGTGCCAGTTCCGCCAGAGAGACCCAGTACTTC
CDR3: CASSARETQYF

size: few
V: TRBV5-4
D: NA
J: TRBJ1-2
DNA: TGTGCCAGCAGCCCCGGAGGGAACTATGGCTACACCTTC
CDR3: CASSPGGNYGYTF

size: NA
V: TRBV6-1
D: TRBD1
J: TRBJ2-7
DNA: TGTGCCAGCAAGACTTCACGGGACAGGGGGCTCGAGCAGTACTTC
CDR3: CASKTSRDRGLEQYF

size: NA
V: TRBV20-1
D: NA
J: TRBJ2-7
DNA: TGCAGTGCTAGAGATCCCAGCGTAGGTAGCGAGCAGTACTTC
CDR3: CSARDPSVGSEQYF

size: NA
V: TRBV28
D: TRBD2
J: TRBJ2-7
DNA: TGTGCCAGCATTCCTAGCGGGGGGTACTACGAGCAGTACTTC
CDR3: CASIPSGGYYEQYF

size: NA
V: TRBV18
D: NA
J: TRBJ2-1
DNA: TGTGCCAGCTCTCCGGGGAGTAGATCCTACAATGAGCAGTTCTTC
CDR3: CASSPGSRSYNEQFF

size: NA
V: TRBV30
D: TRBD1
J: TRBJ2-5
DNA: TGTGCCTGGAACCCCGGACAGGCATTGGAGACCCAGTACTTC
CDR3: CAWNPGQALETQYF

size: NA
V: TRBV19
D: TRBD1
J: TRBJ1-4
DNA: TGTGCCAGTAGCACACCGCGGGACAGAGCTAATGAAAAACTGTTTTTT
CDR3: CASSTPRDRANEKLFF

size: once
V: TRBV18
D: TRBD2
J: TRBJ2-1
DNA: TGTGCCAGCTCGCCGCAATTCACTAGCGGGCCCAGGAATGAGCAGTTCTTC
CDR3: CASSPQFTSGPRNEQFF

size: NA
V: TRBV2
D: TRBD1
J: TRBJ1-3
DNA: TGTGCCAGCAGTGCTTCGACAGGGGTCATTGAAAACACCATATATTTT
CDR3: CASSASTGVIENTIYF

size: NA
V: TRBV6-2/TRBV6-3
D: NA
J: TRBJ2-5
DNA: TGTGCCAGCAGTTACTCGATGTCTAGCGTGGTGACCCAGTACTTC
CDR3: CASSYSMSSVVTQYF

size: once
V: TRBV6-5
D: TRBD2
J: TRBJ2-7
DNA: TGTGCCAGCAGTTACTCGACGGGACTAGCGGGAGGCTCCTACGAGCAGTACTTC
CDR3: CASSYSTGLAGGSYEQYF

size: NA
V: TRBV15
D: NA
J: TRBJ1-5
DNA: TGTGCCACCAGCAGGATTAGCGGCGCATATAGCAATCAGCCCCAGCATTTT
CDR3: CATSRISGAYSNQPQHF

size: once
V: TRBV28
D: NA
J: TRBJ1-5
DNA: TGTGCCAGCAGTGCGGGAGGTACCAATCAGCCCCAGCATTTT
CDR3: CASSAGGTNQPQHF

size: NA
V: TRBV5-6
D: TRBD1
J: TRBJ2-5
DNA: TGTGCCAGCAGCCCAGGGACAGGGGATGGGGAGACCCAGTACTTC
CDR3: CASSPGTGDGETQYF

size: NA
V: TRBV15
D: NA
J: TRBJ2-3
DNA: TGTGCCACCAGCAGAGAAGTTGGGCAGGCGGGGTATTTT
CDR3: CATSREVGQAGYF

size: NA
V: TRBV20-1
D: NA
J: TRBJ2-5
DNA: TGCAGTGCTACGGCAGATCAAGAGACCCAGTACTTC
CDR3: CSATADQETQYF

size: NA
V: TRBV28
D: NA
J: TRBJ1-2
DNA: TGTGCCAGCAGTTTGATGAGGGGGGAATATGGCTACACCTTC
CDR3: CASSLMRGEYGYTF

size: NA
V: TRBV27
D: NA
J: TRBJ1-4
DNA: TGTGCCAGCAGTTTATTGGCCCTCCGGGGTAATGAAAAACTGTTTTTT
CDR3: CASSLLALRGNEKLFF

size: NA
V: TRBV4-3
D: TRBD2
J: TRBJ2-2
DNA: TGCGCCAGCAGCCAAGAGGTTTCCGGACTAGCTTTTCCCGGGGAGCTGTTTTTT
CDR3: CASSQEVSGLAFPGELFF

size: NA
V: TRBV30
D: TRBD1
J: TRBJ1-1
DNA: TGTGCCTGGATGAACTATGGGACAGGGGGATCTGATGAAGCTTTCTTT
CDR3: CAWMNYGTGGSDEAFF

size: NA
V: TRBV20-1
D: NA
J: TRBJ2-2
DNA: TGCAGTGCTAGAGATCTAAGGACACAACCGAACACCGGGGAGCTGTTTTTT
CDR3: CSARDLRTQPNTGELFF

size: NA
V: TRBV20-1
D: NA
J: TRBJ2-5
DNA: TGCAGTGCTGACGGGCGGAACCAAGAGACCCAGTACTTC
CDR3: CSADGRNQETQYF

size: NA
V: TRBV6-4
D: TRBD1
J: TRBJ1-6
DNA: TGTGCCAGCAGGGACAGGGAAAATTCACCCCTCCACTTT
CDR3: CASRDRENSPLHF

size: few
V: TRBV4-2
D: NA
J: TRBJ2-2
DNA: TGTGCCAGCAGCCAAGAGGGCAGGGAGACCGGGGAGCTGTTTTTT
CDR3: CASSQEGRETGELFF

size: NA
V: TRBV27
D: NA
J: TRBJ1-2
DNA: TGTGCCAGCAGTTTCCGGGACGGCATCTATGGCTACACCTTC
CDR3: CASSFRDGIYGYTF

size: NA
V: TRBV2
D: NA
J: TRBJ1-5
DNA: TGTGCCAGCAGTGAACAGGGCACCAATCAGCCCCAGCATTTT
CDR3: CASSEQGTNQPQHF

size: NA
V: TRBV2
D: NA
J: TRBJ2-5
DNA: TGTGCCAGCAGTGAACCCCTGGGACGCGGGGAGACCCAGTACTTC
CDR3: CASSEPLGRGETQYF

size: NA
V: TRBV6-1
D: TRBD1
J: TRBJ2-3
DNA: TGTGCCAGCAGTACCCGGGACAGGGGTAGCACAGATACGCAGTATTTT
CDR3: CASSTRDRGSTDTQYF

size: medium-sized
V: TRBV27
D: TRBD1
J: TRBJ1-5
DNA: TGTGCCAGCAGCATTGACAGGGGGAATCAGCCCCAGCATTTT
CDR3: CASSIDRGNQPQHF

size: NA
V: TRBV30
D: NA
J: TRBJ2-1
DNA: TGTGCCTGGAATGGGGTAGATGAGCAGTTCTTC
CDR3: CAWNGVDEQFF

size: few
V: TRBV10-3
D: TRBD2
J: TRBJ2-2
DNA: TGTGCCATCAGGGACAGACAGCGGGAGGGCAGTCGCACCGGGGAGCTGTTTTTT
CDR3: CAIRDRQREGSRTGELFF

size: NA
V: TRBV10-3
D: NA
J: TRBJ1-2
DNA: TGTGCCATCAGCGACCTCGGACAGCTGAACTATGGCTACACCTTC
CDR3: CAISDLGQLNYGYTF

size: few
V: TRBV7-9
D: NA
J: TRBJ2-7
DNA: TGTGCCAGCAGCTTAAATACGGGAAGCTCCTACGAGCAGTACTTC
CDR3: CASSLNTGSSYEQYF

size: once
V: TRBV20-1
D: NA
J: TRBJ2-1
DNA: TGCAGTGCTAGCGGAGCCCCCTACAATGAGCAGTTCTTC
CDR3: CSASGAPYNEQFF

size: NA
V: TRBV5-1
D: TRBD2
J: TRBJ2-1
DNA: TGCGCCAGCAGCTTGGAAGCAGGGAGGGTGCATGAGCAGTTCTTC
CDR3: CASSLEAGRVHEQFF

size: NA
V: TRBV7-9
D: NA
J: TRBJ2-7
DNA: TGTGCCAGCAGCTTAACTTCCTACGAGCAGTACTTC
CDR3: CASSLTSYEQYF

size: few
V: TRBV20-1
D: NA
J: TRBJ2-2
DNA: TGCAGTGCCGCAGGGGGGACGGGGGAGCTGTTTTTT
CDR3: CSAAGGTGELFF

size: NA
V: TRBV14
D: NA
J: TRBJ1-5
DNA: TGTGCCAGCGAGGAGAATCAGCCCCAGCATTTT
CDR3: CASEENQPQHF

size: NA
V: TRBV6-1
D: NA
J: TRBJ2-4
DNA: TGTGCCAGCACCGACGAAGGGAGGTTAGCCAAAAACATTCAGTACTTC
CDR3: CASTDEGRLAKNIQYF

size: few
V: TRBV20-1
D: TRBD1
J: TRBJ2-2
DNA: TGCAGTGCTAGAGACCCCGGACAGGGGAACACCGGGGAGCTGTTTTTT
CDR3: CSARDPGQGNTGELFF

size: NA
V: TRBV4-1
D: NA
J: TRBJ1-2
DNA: TGCGCCAGCAGCCCTGAAGGCCTCCTCTCCATATATGGCTACACCTTC
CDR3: CASSPEGLLSIYGYTF

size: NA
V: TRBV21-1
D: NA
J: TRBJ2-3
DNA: TGTGCCAGCAGCCGAAGTTGCGGGGAGAGGGGCACAGATACGCAGTATTTT
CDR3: CASSRSCGERGTDTQYF

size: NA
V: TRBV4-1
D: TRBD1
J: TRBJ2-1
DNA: TGCGCCAGCAGCCACCGAGACAGGGGCAATGAGCAGTTCTTC
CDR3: CASSHRDRGNEQFF

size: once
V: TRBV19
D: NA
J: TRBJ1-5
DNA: TGTGCCAGTAGTATCCAGCGGATTAGCAATCAGCCCCAGCATTTT
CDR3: CASSIQRISNQPQHF

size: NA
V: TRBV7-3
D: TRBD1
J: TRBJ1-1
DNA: TGTGCCAGCAGCTTGCAGGGGGCTGAGACTGAAGCTTTCTTT
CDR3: CASSLQGAETEAFF

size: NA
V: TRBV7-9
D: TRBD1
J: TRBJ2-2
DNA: TGTGCCAGCAGCCCTAGGATTAACAGGGGCCCCGGGGAGCTGTTTTTT
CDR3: CASSPRINRGPGELFF

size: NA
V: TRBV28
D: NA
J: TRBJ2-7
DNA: TGTGCCAGCAGTCCGATTTTAGCGGAGATGGTCGGGTACGAGCAGTACTTC
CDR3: CASSPILAEMVGYEQYF

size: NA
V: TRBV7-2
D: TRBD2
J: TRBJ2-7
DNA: TGTGCCAGCAGCTCCCGGACTAGCGGGAGGCACGAGCAGTACTTC
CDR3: CASSSRTSGRHEQYF

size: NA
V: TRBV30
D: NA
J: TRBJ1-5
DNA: TGTGCCTGGAGTGGACTGGGGGGACAGCCCCAGCATTTT
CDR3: CAWSGLGGQPQHF

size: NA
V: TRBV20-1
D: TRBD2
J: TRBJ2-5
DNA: TGCAGTGCTAGCGGGAGGGCTCTCCAAGAGACCCAGTACTTC
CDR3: CSASGRALQETQYF